The sequence of this T cell receptor (beta chain) was determined in a study of T cells in Graves' hyperthyroidism and ophthalmopathy. General observations from the study: A 13 V-J model separated ophthalmopathy from stable hyperthyroidism.

Researchers took RNA transcripts and amplified the TCR beta CDR3 regions from them. First-round RT-PCR targeting the TCR CDR3 was performed with the HTBI primer set. Using its own MiXCR run on the multiplex PCR reads, TCRdb lists one record per CDR3 protein. Of about 370,000 distinct CDR3 sequences in the sample, roughly 15% were seen once. Exclusions: uncontrolled infection, other autoimmune disease, pregnancy, lactation. A remark on this clonotype: Its antigen is unidentified.

The CDR3 has 16 residues. From germline, CDR1 is SGDLS and CDR2 YYNGEE. Trimming left V 0 bases short and J 7 bases short, with 17 bases between. Input material: blood. The gene calls are TRBV9 and TRBJ2-1, with D perhaps matching TRBD1 (5 bases). This receptor was taken from an older woman with Graves' ophthalmopathy. The CDR3 sequence is CASSVGSGPLGNEQFF. The CDR3 nucleotides are TGTGCCAGCAGCGTAGGTTCAGGGCCCCTGGGGAATGAGCAGTTCTTC. Looking up the rest from reference TRBV9 and TRBJ2-1 gives the full variable domain: DSGVTQTPKHLITATGQRVTLRCSPRSGDLSVYWYQQSLDQGLQFLIQYYNGEERAKGNILERFSAQQFPDLHSELNLSSLELGDSALYFCASSVGSGPLGNEQFFGPGTRLTVL.